These 27 T cell receptor beta chains came from one sample sequenced in a study of regulatory T cells in long-lasting Graves disease. Arm-PCR of CDR3 regions and iRepertoire HTBI primers were used to build TCR beta libraries. TCRdb ran MiXCR on the multiplex PCR reads and lists one entry per CDR3 protein. The table lists about 530,000 distinct CDR3 sequences, about 16% of them singletons, with around a quarter in the top ten. Time point: newly diagnosed GD, antithyroid drugs for less than 3 months. Researchers made the TCR library from RNA that was extracted from PBMCs. These same data were also listed under a study on T cells in Graves' hyperthyroidism and ophthalmopathy.

The source material was peripheral blood mononuclear cells (PBMCs), sampled at new diagnosis, from a patient treated with antithyroid drugs. Receptor source: a woman aged 40-65 years with Graves disease.

The table lists this clonotype with many counts. The chain couples TRBV6-1 to TRBJ1-5, with D tentatively TRBD1 (6 bases). Germline V CDR1 and CDR2: MNHNS, SASEGT. The CDR3 is made up of 18 amino acids. The V end was cut by 2 bases, the J end by 1 base, with 18 bases between. The DNA for the CDR3 is TGTGCCAGCAGTGAAAGCGGCAGGGGTATAATAAGCAATCAGCCCCAGCATTTT. Translating it yields CASSESGRGIISNQPQHF.

This clonotype was seen repeatedly, ten times or more. The rearrangement uses TRBV6-5 and TRBJ1-5; TRBD1 matches at 9 bases. Germline V gives CDR1 MNHEY, CDR2 SVGAGI. The length of the CDR3 is 15 residues. Trimming removed 3 bases from V and 6 bases from J; junction bases left unmatched: 6. In DNA form, the CDR3 reads TGTGCCAGCAGTTATGGGACAGGGTACGGTCAGCCCCAGCATTTT. This gives the protein CASSYGTGYGQPQHF.

The V and J genes are TRBV6-2 or TRBV6-3 and TRBJ2-3; TRBD1 aligns across 8 bases. V lost 6 bases and J lost 4; bases outside the gene matches: 6. The germline gives CDR1 MNHEY, CDR2 SVGEGT. The CDR3 runs to 14 residues. The CDR3 is CASRRTGTADTQYF. The CDR3 nucleotides read TGTGCCAGCAGAAGGACAGGGACGGCAGATACGCAGTATTTT.

This clonotype was picked up a small number of times. A clone one base away is much larger, so this may be a read error. The rearrangement uses TRBV12-3 or TRBV12-4 and TRBJ2-1; D is unresolved. Trimming left V 10 bases short and J 8 bases short, with 15 bases between. The CDR3 has 12 amino acids. The CDR3 region is CATTAGLDEQFF. The DNA of the CDR3 is TGTGCCACCACTGCTGGGCTCGATGAGCAGTTCTTC.

This clonotype was recorded many times. This chain connects TRBV20-1 to TRBJ1-1; D remains ambiguous. The V gene lost 3 bases and the J gene lost 1 base, with 12 bases spanning the gap. Germline V gives CDR1 DFQATT, CDR2 SNEGSKA (reference sequence). The CDR3 is 14 amino acids. The CDR3 DNA reads as TGCAGTGCTAGTGAGGGCGGCCCGAACACTGAAGCTTTCTTT. This translates into CSASEGGPNTEAFF.

Only a few counts were recorded for this clonotype. The chain carries TRBV2 and TRBJ2-3; D might be TRBD1 (7 bases). This CDR3 has 15 amino acids. Germline CDR1 reads SNHLY; CDR2 reads FYNNEI. V was pared by 4 bases and J by 0 bases, with 11 bases between. The CDR3 DNA follows: TGTGCCAGCAGTGCCCAGGGGGGAAGCACAGATACGCAGTATTTT. Amino acids: CASSAQGGSTDTQYF.

In regard to this clonotype: This could be a read error, since a much larger clone is one nucleotide away. DNA of the CDR3: TGTGCCAGCAGTTCCTTTTTACAGGGGAGGGCGTACACTGAAGCTTTCTTT. Translation gives CASSSFLQGRAYTEAFF. The rearrangement links TRBV6-2 or TRBV6-3 to TRBJ1-1; 7 nucleotides agree with TRBD1. The V gene's germline CDR1 is MNHEY and CDR2 SVGEGT. This CDR3 is 17 amino acids long. Trimming took 4 bases from V and 3 from J; bases not matched to a gene: 14.

This clonotype was counted ten times or more. The chain has TRBV15 and TRBJ2-1; TRBD2 agrees at 13 bases. V lost 5 bases to trimming and J lost 13 bases; unmatched junction nucleotides: 8. The CDR3 covers 14 residues. CDR1 is LNHNV and CDR2 is YYDKDF in the germline V gene (reference sequence). CDR3: CATSLQGTSGVQFF. For the CDR3, the DNA is TGTGCCACCAGCTTACAGGGGACTAGCGGGGTTCAGTTCTTC.

This clonotype was observed a few times. The rearrangement uses TRBV27 and TRBJ1-1; 8 bases match TRBD1. Per the germline V gene, CDR1 is MNHEY and CDR2 is SMNVEV (reference sequence). V shed 5 bases, J shed 4 bases, and the junction held 12 bases outside the gene matches. CDR3 length equals 16 residues. CDR3: CASSPWTGIKSTEAFF. The CDR3 region has the DNA TGTGCCAGCAGTCCGTGGACAGGGATCAAGAGCACTGAAGCTTTCTTT.

This clonotype has a count of ten or more. The chain links TRBV5-1 to TRBJ2-1, with D possibly called TRBD1 or TRBD2 (5 bases each). Trimming left V 4 bases short and J 9 bases short, with 20 bases between. In germline, CDR1 is SGHRS, CDR2 YFSETQ. CDR3 size: 15 residues. The CDR3 coding sequence is TGCGCCAGCAGCGGTGGGGGTGCTCCAGTGGGTGAGCAGTTCTTC. Translated: CASSGGGAPVGEQFF.

Ten or more counts support this clonotype. The gene calls are TRBV11-2 and TRBJ2-2; possible D gene TRBD1, 6 bases. CDR1 and CDR2 (germline): SGHAT, FQNNGV. V gave up 6 bases and J gave up 2 bases, with 13 bases separating them. This CDR3 spans 15 amino acids. CDR3 sequence (DNA): TGTGCCAGCAGAAAGCCGGGACACAACACCGGGGAGCTGTTTTTT. This sequence encodes CASRKPGHNTGELFF.

At least ten counts were recorded for this clonotype. This rearrangement joins TRBV12-3 or TRBV12-4 to TRBJ2-5; weak D call: TRBD1 (6 bases). The CDR3 loop spans 13 amino acids. The V and J ends lost 6 bases and 5 bases respectively, with 13 bases between them. CDR3 nucleotides: TGTGCCAGCAGCAGGGGCCCACCGGAGACCCAGTACTTC. It translates to CASSRGPPETQYF.

In its sample, this clonotype was seen many times. The chain is built from TRBV7-8 and TRBJ2-3, with D hard to call. Between the trimmed V and J ends, which lost 7 bases and 2 bases, there was a span of 10 bases. Germline values: CDR1 SGHVS, CDR2 FQNEAQ. The CDR3 totals 13 residues. The CDR3 region is CASNPGYTDTQYF. The DNA for the CDR3 is TGTGCCAGCAACCCTGGCTACACAGATACGCAGTATTTT.

This clonotype appeared many times. The rearrangement links TRBV3-1 to TRBJ1-2; D is perhaps TRBD1 (6 bases). Per germline, CDR1 LGHDT and CDR2 YNNKEL (reference sequence). The CDR3 length is 15 residues. Trimming cost V 3 bases and J 7 bases, with 18 bases left between them. CDR3 in amino acids: CASSHPAPGEGGYTF. Written as DNA, the CDR3 is TGTGCCAGCAGCCATCCGGCCCCAGGGGAGGGTGGCTACACCTTC. Full variable domain (rest looked up from reference TRBV3-1 and TRBJ1-2): DTAVSQTPKYLVTQMGNDKSIKCEQNLGHDTMYWYKQDSKKFLKIMFSYNNKELIINETVPNRFSPKSPDKAHLNLHINSLELGDSAVYFCASSHPAPGEGGYTFGSGTRLTVV.

As regards this clonotype: A much larger clone differs by one base, so this may be a read error. The chain joins TRBV27 to TRBJ2-7; 7 nucleotides align to TRBD1. CDR1 and CDR2 from the germline V gene are MNHEY and SMNVEV (reference sequence). The junction had 6 bases not matched to a gene; V was cut back by 0 bases and J by 1 base. The CDR3 extends over 16 amino acids. This CDR3 reads CASSLSLRTGSYEQYF. The DNA for the CDR3 is TGTGCCAGCAGTTTATCCCTAAGGACAGGATCCTACGAGCAGTACTTC.

The chain employs TRBV19 and TRBJ1-3; no definite D call. The V gene lost 7 bases and the J gene lost 0 bases, with 10 bases spanning the gap. In germline, CDR1 is LNHDA, CDR2 SQIVND (reference sequence). The CDR3 is 14 amino acids. CDR3 protein: CASNPAFSGNTIYF. For the CDR3, the DNA is TGTGCCAGTAATCCAGCCTTCTCTGGAAACACCATATATTTT.

This clonotype was seen only a few times. The chain combines TRBV12-3 or TRBV12-4 with TRBJ1-5, with D possibly being TRBD1 (6 bases). Trimming removed 3 bases from V and 2 bases from J, with 8 bases in between. CDR3 length equals 14 residues. The CDR3 coding sequence is TGTGCCAGCAGTTTTAAGGGGGGCAATCAGCCCCAGCATTTT. This sequence encodes CASSFKGGNQPQHF.

The V and J genes are TRBV28 and TRBJ1-2; 8 bases match TRBD1. This CDR3 comprises 13 residues. Germline CDR1 and CDR2: MDHEN and SYDVKM. V dropped 6 bases and J dropped 2; count of bases not matched to a gene: 2. The chain's CDR3 is CASSNRGNYGYTF. CDR3 DNA: TGTGCCAGCAGCAACAGGGGGAACTATGGCTACACCTTC.

In its sample, this clonotype was seen a few times. This sequence joins TRBV19 and TRBJ1-5; 7 bases fit TRBD1. The CDR3 extends over 16 amino acids. The V segment lost 4 bases and the J segment 3 bases; nucleotides outside the gene matches: 9. The germline gives CDR1 LNHDA, CDR2 SQIVND (reference sequence). CDR3 sequence (DNA): TGTGCCAGTAGTAAAACAGGGGAGGCGAACAATCAGCCCCAGCATTTT. Translating gives CASSKTGEANNQPQHF.

This clonotype was seen only a few times. The CDR3 bases are TGTGCCAGCAGCTACCCTCCGGGACATTTAGTTACCTCTAGCAATCAGCCCCAGCATTTT. Amino acids: CASSYPPGHLVTSSNQPQHF. The chain combines TRBV2 with TRBJ1-5, with D perhaps TRBD1 (6 bases). The germline V and J ends were trimmed by 6 bases and 0 bases, with 27 bases remaining between them. The CDR3 runs 20 residues. From germline, CDR1 is SNHLY and CDR2 FYNNEI.

This clonotype was seen a handful of times. The rearrangement uses TRBV6-1 and TRBJ2-5, with 14 bases lining up with TRBD2. This CDR3 region has 15 residues. V gave up 7 bases and J gave up 2 bases; unmatched junction bases: 3. Germline V gene data show CDR1 as MNHNS and CDR2 as SASEGT. This chain's CDR3 is CASTGLAGGQETQYF. The CDR3 region has the DNA TGTGCCAGCACCGGACTAGCGGGGGGACAAGAGACCCAGTACTTC.

The rearrangement uses TRBV4-1 and TRBJ2-1, with no clear D. Germline CDR1 reads MGHRA; CDR2 reads YSYEKL. V was cut by 1 base and J by 5 bases, with 15 bases left in between. This CDR3 is built from 16 residues. CDR3 sequence: CASSQVKGRVHNEQFF. The DNA for the CDR3 is TGCGCCAGCAGCCAAGTCAAGGGTCGAGTCCACAATGAGCAGTTCTTC.

DNA for the CDR3: TGTGCCAGTCTGTCCGGGACAGGGGTAAACTATGGCTACACCTTC. This codes for CASLSGTGVNYGYTF. The chain is built from TRBV19 and TRBJ1-2, with 10 bases that match TRBD1. Germline V lookup: CDR1 LNHDA, CDR2 SQIVND (reference sequence). The CDR3 has 15 residues. J was trimmed by 2 bases and V by 8 bases; bases with no gene match: 8. Together with reference TRBV19 and TRBJ1-2, the CDR3 gives the full variable domain: DGGITQSPKYLFRKEGQNVTLSCEQNLNHDAMYWYRQDPGQGLRLIYYSQIVNDFQKGDIAEGYSVSREKKESFPLTVTSAQKNPTAFYLCASLSGTGVNYGYTFGSGTRLTVV.

This clonotype showed up many times. V is TRBV9 and J is TRBJ2-5; weak D call: TRBD2 (5 bases). V was shortened by 0 bases and J by 2 bases, with 11 bases between the two germline ends. This CDR3 region has 15 residues. Germline V gene lookup returns CDR1 SGDLS and CDR2 YYNGEE. The CDR3 sequence is CASSVEGAAQETQYF. CDR3 sequence (DNA): TGTGCCAGCAGCGTAGAGGGAGCGGCTCAAGAGACCCAGTACTTC.

Only a few counts were recorded for this clonotype. V gene TRBV7-9 combines with J gene TRBJ2-1; 14 bases line up with TRBD2. The CDR3 loop spans 18 amino acids. Trimming at V came to 5 bases and at J to 3 bases, leaving 9 bases not matched to a gene. Germline V CDR1 and CDR2: SEHNR, FQNEAQ (reference sequence). CDR3 in DNA: TGTGCCAGCAGCCCGCAAGGGGGGACTAGCGGGGGCTACAATGAGCAGTTCTTC. Translation: CASSPQGGTSGGYNEQFF.

This clonotype occurred a few times. One junction end disagrees with the germline gene, perhaps due to a read error. The gene calls are TRBV20-1 and TRBJ1-6, with a possible D match to TRBD1 (6 bases). Per germline, CDR1 DFQATT and CDR2 SNEGSKA (reference sequence). CDR3 size: 14 residues. CDR3 region: CNAREGTTNSPLHF. CDR3 nucleotide sequence: TGCAATGCTAGAGAAGGGACAACCAATTCACCCCTCCACTTT.

The chain recombines TRBV14 with TRBJ2-1; D not resolved. This CDR3 is 13 amino acids long. V lost 5 bases to trimming and J lost 8 bases, with 13 bases between them. Germline CDR1 reads SGHDN; CDR2 reads FVKESK. The CDR3 spells CASSFGHDYEQFF. CDR3 bases: TGTGCCAGCAGCTTCGGGCATGACTATGAGCAGTTCTTC. The full variable domain, in which reference TRBV14 and TRBJ2-1 provide the parts outside the CDR3, is EAGVTQFPSHSVIEKGQTVTLRCDPISGHDNLYWYRRVMGKEIKFLLHFVKESKQDESGMPNNRFLAERTGGTYSTLKVQPAELEDSGVYFCASSFGHDYEQFFGPGTRLTVL.